This TCR beta chain is from a study of post-analysis software for immune sequencing data. The CDR3 is 16 residues long. In germline, CDR1 is MNHEY, CDR2 SVGAGI. V trimming: 5 bases; J trimming: 2 bases; junction bases outside the gene matches: 5. Notes on the study in general: Roughly five TRBV segments appeared more often in patients than in controls, and TRBV5-6, TRBV5-1 and TRBV20-1 were among these.

Carried by the TCR beta cDNA libraries were unique molecular identifiers. Starting from approximately 1 to 10 million T cells, the study yielded 450,000 to 500,000 cDNA molecules. TCRdb independently ran MiXCR on the PCR reads; one entry per CDR3 protein. The table shows roughly 800,000 distinct CDR3 sequences, with 25% to 30% occurring only once. This clonotype was seen more than once but under ten times. The antigen remains unidentified. The sequence was obtained from a girl between 5 and 17 years old with multiple sclerosis. The J gene is TRBJ2-1, the V gene TRBV6-5, with TRBD2 matching over 11 bases. What was sequenced was blood. CDR3 protein: CASSNIAGGPYNEQFF. CDR3 DNA: TGTGCCAGCAGTAATATAGCGGGAGGGCCCTACAATGAGCAGTTCTTC.